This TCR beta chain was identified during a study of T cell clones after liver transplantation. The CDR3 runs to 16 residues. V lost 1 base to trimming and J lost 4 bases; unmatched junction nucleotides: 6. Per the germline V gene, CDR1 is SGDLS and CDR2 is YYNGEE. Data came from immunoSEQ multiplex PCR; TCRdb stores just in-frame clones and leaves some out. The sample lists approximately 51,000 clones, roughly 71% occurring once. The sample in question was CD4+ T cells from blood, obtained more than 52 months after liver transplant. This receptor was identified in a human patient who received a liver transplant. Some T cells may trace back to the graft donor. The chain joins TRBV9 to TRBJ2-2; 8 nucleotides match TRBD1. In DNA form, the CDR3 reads TGTGCCAGCAGCGTACTTCCGACAGGGGCCACCGGGGAGCTGTTTTTT. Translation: CASSVLPTGATGELFF.